This TCR beta chain is from a study of blood T cell repertoires in COVID-19. Overall study context: From the United States, Italy and Spain came samples of acute and convalescent COVID-19. PBMCs, B-cell-depleted T cells, or T cells provided the cDNA or gDNA that made up the material.

As concerns this clone: Other nucleotide sequences in the sample specify the same CDR3.

V dropped 0 bases and J dropped 2 bases, with 6 bases sitting between them. CDR3 length equals 14 residues. Germline V gene sequence: CDR1 SGHRS, CDR2 YFSETQ. Here immunoSEQ multiplex PCR was the method, and the copy in TCRdb shows in-frame clones only, minus some. The sample lists a few hundred thousand clones; 88% were seen once. Those who participated ranged in age from roughly 18 to 89 years and resided in approximately 26 US areas. Recovered status applied to Cohort 3 donors who had two consecutive negative PCRs. It also applied to those with clearance or with symptom resolution. The sample comprised PBMCs or T cells enriched from blood (not recorded which). The TCR sequence derives from a woman in her 30s who had recovered from COVID-19. V usage is TRBV5-1 and J usage is TRBJ1-5, with unresolved D. CDR3 residues: CASSLESGNQPQHF. The CDR3 DNA sequence: TGCGCCAGCAGCTTGGAGAGTGGCAATCAGCCCCAGCATTTT. Variable domain in full (rest from reference TRBV5-1 and TRBJ1-5): KAGVTQTPRYLIKTRGQQVTLSCSPISGHRSVSWYQQTPGQGLQFLFEYFSETQRNKGNFPGRFSGRQFSNSRSEMNVSTLELGDSALYLCASSLESGNQPQHFGDGTRLSIL.